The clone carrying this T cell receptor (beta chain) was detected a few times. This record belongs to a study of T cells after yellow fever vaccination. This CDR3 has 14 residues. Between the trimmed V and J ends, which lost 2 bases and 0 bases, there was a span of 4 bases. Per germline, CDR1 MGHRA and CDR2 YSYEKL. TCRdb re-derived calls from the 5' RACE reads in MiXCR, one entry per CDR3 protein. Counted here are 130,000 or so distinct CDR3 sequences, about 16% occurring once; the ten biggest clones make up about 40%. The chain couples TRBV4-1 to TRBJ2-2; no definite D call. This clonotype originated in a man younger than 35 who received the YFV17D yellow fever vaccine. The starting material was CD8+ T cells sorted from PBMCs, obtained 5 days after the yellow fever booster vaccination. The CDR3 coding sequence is TGCGCCAGCAGCCAAACTGCGAACACCGGGGAGCTGTTTTTT. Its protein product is CASSQTANTGELFF.